The sequence of this T cell receptor beta chain was determined in a study of blood T cell repertoires in COVID-19. Study background: Whether acute or convalescent, the COVID-19 samples came from the United States, Italy and Spain. The cDNA or gDNA used as material had been derived from T cells, B-cell-depleted T cells, or PBMCs.

Original handling: Estimation of nucleated cell counts relied on the amplification of reference gene primers. The table came from immunoSEQ multiplex PCR; TCRdb's copy has only in-frame clones and leaves some out. Clone size and the V and J calls come from that table; the DNA yielded D and trimming. The sample carries about 140,000 clones, 80% to 90% recorded once. The sequencing sample was made of peripheral blood. The sequence derives from a man in his sixties with active or convalescent COVID-19.

The CDR3 sequence is CASSSTWGQGDTQYF. DNA for the CDR3: TGTGCCAGCAGCTCCACGTGGGGCCAGGGTGATACGCAGTATTTT. The V and J genes are TRBV7-9 and TRBJ2-3, with D possibly matching TRBD1 (5 bases). CDR1 SEHNR and CDR2 FQNEAQ come from the germline V gene (reference sequence). V was clipped by 4 bases and J by 6 bases, with 17 bases between them. This CDR3 region has 15 residues. Drawing the rest from reference TRBV7-9 and TRBJ2-3, the complete variable domain is DTGVSQNPRHKITKRGQNVTFRCDPISEHNRLYWYRQTLGQGPEFLTYFQNEAQLEKSRLLSDRFSAERPKGSFSTLEIQRTEQGDSAMYLCASSSTWGQGDTQYFGPGTRLTVL.